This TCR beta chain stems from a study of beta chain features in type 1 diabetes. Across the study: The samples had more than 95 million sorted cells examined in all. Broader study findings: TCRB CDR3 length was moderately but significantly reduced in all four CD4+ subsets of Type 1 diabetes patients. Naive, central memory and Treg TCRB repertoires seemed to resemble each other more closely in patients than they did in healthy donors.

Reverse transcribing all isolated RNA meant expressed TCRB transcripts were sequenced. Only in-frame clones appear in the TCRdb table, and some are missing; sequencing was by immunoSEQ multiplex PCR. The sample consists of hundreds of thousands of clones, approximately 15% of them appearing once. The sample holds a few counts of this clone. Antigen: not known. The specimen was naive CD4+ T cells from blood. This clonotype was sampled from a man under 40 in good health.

Written as DNA, the CDR3 is TGTGCCAGTAGTGACCCGCGGGGGGCCAAAAACATTCAGTACTTC. It translates to CASSDPRGAKNIQYF. The rearrangement links TRBV19 to TRBJ2-4, with TRBD2 matching over 7 bases. The length of the CDR3 is 15 residues. J lost 1 base, V lost 5 bases, and 5 bases had no gene match. Germline V gene lookup returns CDR1 LNHDA and CDR2 SQIVND (reference sequence).